The T cell receptor beta chain described here comes from a study of beta chain features in type 1 diabetes. In the study overall: Examined across all samples were some 110 million sorted cells. The study's findings and limits: For Type 1 diabetes patients, all four CD4+ subsets carried TCRB CDR3s that were moderately but significantly shorter.

Losses at the gene ends were 0 bases for V and 2 bases for J; bases not matched to a gene: 0. The CDR3 is 15 residues long. CDR1 and CDR2 from the germline V gene are LNHNV and YYDKDF (reference sequence). This clone showed up just a few times. Its antigen is currently unknown. Other DNA sequences in the sample encode the same CDR3. Sequenced material consisted of expressed TCRB transcripts (all of the isolated RNA was reverse transcribed). Libraries were prepared by immunoSEQ multiplex PCR; TCRdb keeps only in-frame clonotypes and omits some of them. This repertoire shows about 270,000 clones, approximately 14% found once; its top ten account for roughly 0.018%. Markers CD45RO/CCR7/CD25/CD127/CD95/CD27 served to sort CD4+ naive, central memory, regulatory and stem cell-like memory cells.

The rearrangement links TRBV15 to TRBJ2-7; TRBD2 matches 11 bases. The source material was naive CD4+ T cells from blood. The sequence came from a man aged 25 to 40 with type 1 diabetes. This chain's CDR3 is CATSRELAGAYEQYF. For the CDR3, the DNA is TGTGCCACCAGCAGAGAACTAGCGGGAGCCTACGAGCAGTACTTC.